Shown below are 9 T cell receptor beta chains from a single sample sequenced in a study of patients and donors after allogeneic stem cell transplantation. TCRdb analysed the RT-PCR reads with MiXCR anew, one entry per CDR3 protein. The sample lists hundreds of thousands of distinct CDR3 sequences; 16% were seen once. What was sequenced was blood, either unsorted or a sorted T cell fraction (not recorded which). The receptors shown here come from a human donor who was either an allogeneic HSCT recipient or a stem cell or donor lymphocyte infusion donor (not recorded which). It is not recorded whose cells these are; they may come from a transplant donor.

V and J are TRBV7-9 and TRBJ2-2; tentative D call: TRBD1 (5 bases). The germline V gene encodes CDR1 SEHNR and CDR2 FQNEAQ (reference sequence). V lost 1 base, J lost 0 bases, and 9 bases lay in between. The CDR3 loop spans 16 amino acids. Written as DNA, the CDR3 is TGTGCCAGCAGCTTAGATCAGGGCCCGAACACCGGGGAGCTGTTTTTT. It yields the protein CASSLDQGPNTGELFF.

The CDR3 region is CASSQSRGERANVLTF. The DNA of the CDR3 is TGTGCCAGCAGCCAATCACGGGGAGAGAGGGCCAACGTCCTGACTTTC. V and J are TRBV7-9 and TRBJ2-6, with D tentatively TRBD2 (5 bases). Trimming removed 5 bases at V and 5 bases at J, with 16 bases between. The length of the CDR3 is 16 residues. Germline CDR1 reads SEHNR; CDR2 reads FQNEAQ (reference sequence).

The chain has TRBV28 and TRBJ2-7, with 11 bases matching TRBD1. V was clipped by 6 bases and J by 2 bases; unmatched bases: 6. Germline values: CDR1 MDHEN, CDR2 SYDVKM. This CDR3 has 15 amino acids. CDR3 sequence reads: CASRLPGQGAYEQYF. CDR3 DNA: TGTGCCAGCAGGCTACCGGGACAGGGGGCCTACGAGCAGTACTTC.

This clonotype was counted at least ten times. The V and J genes are TRBV12-3 or TRBV12-4 and TRBJ2-7, with TRBD1 identical over 10 bases. The J segment lost 7 bases and the V segment lost 7 bases, leaving 13 bases of the junction unmatched. The CDR3 covers 15 residues. The CDR3 reads CASTLGRQGAGEQYF. The CDR3 DNA follows: TGTGCCAGCACCCTGGGTCGACAGGGGGCTGGTGAGCAGTACTTC.

The J gene is TRBJ1-4, the V gene TRBV4-2; D not resolved. Trimming removed 5 bases from V and 8 bases from J, with 12 bases in between. CDR1 and CDR2 from the germline V gene are LGHNA and YNFKEQ. This CDR3 is built from 13 residues. The CDR3 is CASSSPPAEKLFF. The CDR3 coding sequence is TGTGCCAGCAGCTCTCCCCCGGCGGAAAAACTGTTTTTT.

V is TRBV7-8 and J is TRBJ2-3; 10 bases fit TRBD1. Germline CDR1 SGHVS, CDR2 FQNEAQ. The CDR3 length is 19 residues. V lost 4 bases, J lost 5 bases, and 18 bases stayed unmatched. For the CDR3, the DNA is TGTGCCAGCAGCTCCCGGGGACAGGGGACGATGGTGGCTAGAGATACGCAGTATTTT. Translation: CASSSRGQGTMVARDTQYF.

The V call is TRBV12-3 or TRBV12-4, the J call TRBJ1-1; possible D gene TRBD1, 5 bases. V dropped 4 bases and J dropped 6 bases, with 15 bases sitting between them. The CDR3 spans 14 residues. CDR3 loop: CASSSPEGMAEAFF. The DNA of the CDR3 is TGTGCCAGCAGTTCCCCAGAGGGGATGGCTGAAGCTTTCTTT.

This clonotype has a handful of counts. The rearrangement uses TRBV7-2 and TRBJ2-2, with TRBD2 matching 7 bases. Germline V gene data show CDR1 as SGHTA and CDR2 as FQGNSA. CDR3 length: 17 amino acids. With V trimmed by 1 base and J by 4 bases, 9 bases remained unmatched. This chain's CDR3 is CASSLVSSGVGTGELFF. The DNA for the CDR3 is TGTGCCAGCAGCTTAGTCTCCAGCGGGGTCGGCACCGGGGAGCTGTTTTTT.

This clonotype has more than one count but fewer than ten. J is TRBJ2-1 and V is TRBV27; TRBD2 matches 9 bases. This CDR3 comprises 15 residues. CDR1 is MNHEY and CDR2 is SMNVEV in the germline V gene (reference sequence). V trimming: 5 bases; J trimming: 3 bases; junction bases outside the gene matches: 5. The CDR3 DNA is TGTGCCAGCAGTCCAACTAGCGGGTTCTACAATGAGCAGTTCTTC. Translation: CASSPTSGFYNEQFF.